This T cell receptor beta chain was sequenced for a study of blood T cell repertoires in COVID-19. Study summary: PBMCs, B-cell-depleted T cells, or T cells provided the cDNA or gDNA that made up the material.

Study processing details: Estimates of nucleated cell counts were drawn from the amplification of reference gene primers. Repertoires were generated with immunoSEQ multiplex PCR, while TCRdb's copy carries only in-frame clones and drops some. Clone size and V and J calls were adopted from that table, with D and trimming inferred from the DNA. The sample records around 200,000 clones, around nine tenths being singletons. CDR3 length: 17 residues. The germline V gene encodes CDR1 MRHNA and CDR2 SNTAGT. V lost 0 bases, J lost 8 bases, and 12 bases stayed unmatched. Material for sequencing was peripheral blood. V and J are TRBV6-4 and TRBJ2-1; 8 bases map to TRBD1. The receptor was derived from a man aged 35 to 55 with active or convalescent COVID-19. The CDR3 sequence is CASSDSSFGAGGDEQFF. The CDR3 coding sequence is TGTGCCAGCAGTGACTCTTCTTTTGGGGCAGGGGGCGATGAGCAGTTCTTC.